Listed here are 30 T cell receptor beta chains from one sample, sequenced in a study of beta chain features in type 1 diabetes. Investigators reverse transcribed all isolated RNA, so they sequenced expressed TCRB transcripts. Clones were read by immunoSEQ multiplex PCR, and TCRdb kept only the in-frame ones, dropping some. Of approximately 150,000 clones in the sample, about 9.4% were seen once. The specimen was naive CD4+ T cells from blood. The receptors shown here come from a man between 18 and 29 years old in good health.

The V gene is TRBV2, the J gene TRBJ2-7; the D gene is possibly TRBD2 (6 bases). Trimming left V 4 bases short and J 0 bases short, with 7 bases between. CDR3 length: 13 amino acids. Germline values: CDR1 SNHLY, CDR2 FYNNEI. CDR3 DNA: TGTGCCAGCAGTGTGGAGGGCTCCTACGAGCAGTACTTC. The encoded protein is CASSVEGSYEQYF.

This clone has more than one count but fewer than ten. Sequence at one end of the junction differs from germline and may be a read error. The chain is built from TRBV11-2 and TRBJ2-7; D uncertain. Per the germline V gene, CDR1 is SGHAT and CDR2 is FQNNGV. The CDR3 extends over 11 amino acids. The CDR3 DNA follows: TGTGCCAGCAGCTTAGATTTGTCAGTAATCTTC. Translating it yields CASSLDLSVIF.

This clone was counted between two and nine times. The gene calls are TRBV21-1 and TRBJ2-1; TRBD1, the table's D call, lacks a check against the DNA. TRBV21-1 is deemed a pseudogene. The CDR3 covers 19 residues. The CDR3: CASSKVPLPGQGVYNEQFF. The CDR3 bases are TGTGCCAGCAGCAAAGTCCCCCTCCCGGGACAGGGGGTATACAATGAGCAGTTCTTC.

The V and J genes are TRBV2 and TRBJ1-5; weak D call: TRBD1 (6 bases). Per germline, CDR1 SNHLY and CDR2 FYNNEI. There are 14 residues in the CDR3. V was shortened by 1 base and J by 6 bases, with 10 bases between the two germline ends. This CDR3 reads CASSEVRGAQPQHF. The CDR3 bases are TGTGCCAGCAGTGAAGTGCGGGGGGCTCAGCCCCAGCATTTT. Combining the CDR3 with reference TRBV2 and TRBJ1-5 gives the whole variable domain EPEVTQTPSHQVTQMGQEVILRCVPISNHLYFYWYRQILGQKVEFLVSFYNNEISEKSEIFDDQFSVERPDGSNFTLKIRSTKLEDSAMYFCASSEVRGAQPQHFGDGTRLSIL.

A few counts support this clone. CDR3 sequence reads: CASIIGQGVPPLHF. CDR3 coding DNA: TGTGCCAGCATCATCGGACAGGGGGTACCACCCCTCCACTTT. The rearrangement links TRBV7-2 to TRBJ1-6; 10 nucleotides agree with TRBD1. Trimming at V came to 7 bases and at J to 11 bases, leaving 8 bases not matched to a gene. Germline V lookup: CDR1 SGHTA, CDR2 FQGNSA. This CDR3 is built from 14 residues.

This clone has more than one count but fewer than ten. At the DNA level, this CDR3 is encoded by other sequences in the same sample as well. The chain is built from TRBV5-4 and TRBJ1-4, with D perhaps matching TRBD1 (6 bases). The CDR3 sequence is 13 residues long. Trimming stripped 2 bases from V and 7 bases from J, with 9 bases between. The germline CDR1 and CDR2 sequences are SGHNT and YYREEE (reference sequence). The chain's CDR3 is CASSFRGSEKLFF. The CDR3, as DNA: TGTGCCAGCAGCTTCAGGGGTAGTGAAAAACTGTTTTTT. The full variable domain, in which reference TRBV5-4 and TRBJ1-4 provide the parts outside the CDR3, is ETGVTQSPTHLIKTRGQQVTLRCSSQSGHNTVSWYQQALGQGPQFIFQYYREEENGRGNFPPRFSGLQFPNYSSELNVNALELDDSALYLCASSFRGSEKLFFGSGTQLSVL.

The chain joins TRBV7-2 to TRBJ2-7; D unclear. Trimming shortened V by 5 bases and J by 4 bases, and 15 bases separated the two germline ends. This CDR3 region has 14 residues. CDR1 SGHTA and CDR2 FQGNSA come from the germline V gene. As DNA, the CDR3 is TGTGCCAGCAGCCCAAATAGAGACACTTACGAGCAGTACTTC. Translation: CASSPNRDTYEQYF.

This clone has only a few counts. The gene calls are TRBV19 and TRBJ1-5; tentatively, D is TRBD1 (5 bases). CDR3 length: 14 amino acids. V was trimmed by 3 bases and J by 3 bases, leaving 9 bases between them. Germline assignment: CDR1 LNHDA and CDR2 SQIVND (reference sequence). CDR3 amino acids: CASSIGGDNQPQHF. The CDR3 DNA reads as TGTGCCAGTAGTATTGGAGGGGACAATCAGCCCCAGCATTTT.

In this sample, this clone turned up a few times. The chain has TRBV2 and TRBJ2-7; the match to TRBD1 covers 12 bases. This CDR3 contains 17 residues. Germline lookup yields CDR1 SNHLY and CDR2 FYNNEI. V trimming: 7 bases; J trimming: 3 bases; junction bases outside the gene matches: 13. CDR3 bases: TGTGCCAGCAACCCGGGACAGGGGGCATTTGTTGGCTACGAGCAGTACTTC. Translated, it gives CASNPGQGAFVGYEQYF.

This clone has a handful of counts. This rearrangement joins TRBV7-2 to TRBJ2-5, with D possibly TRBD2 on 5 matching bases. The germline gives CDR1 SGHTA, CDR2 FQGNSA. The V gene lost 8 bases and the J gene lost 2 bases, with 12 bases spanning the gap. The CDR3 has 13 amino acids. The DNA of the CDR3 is TGTGCCAGCCGCGACTACTATCAAGAGACCCAGTACTTC. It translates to CASRDYYQETQYF.

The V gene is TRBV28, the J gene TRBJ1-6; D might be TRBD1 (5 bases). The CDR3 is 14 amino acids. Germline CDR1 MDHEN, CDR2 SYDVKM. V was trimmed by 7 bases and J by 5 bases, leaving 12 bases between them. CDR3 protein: CASTHRKNNSPLHF. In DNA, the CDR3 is TGTGCCAGCACTCACAGGAAGAATAATTCACCCCTCCACTTT.

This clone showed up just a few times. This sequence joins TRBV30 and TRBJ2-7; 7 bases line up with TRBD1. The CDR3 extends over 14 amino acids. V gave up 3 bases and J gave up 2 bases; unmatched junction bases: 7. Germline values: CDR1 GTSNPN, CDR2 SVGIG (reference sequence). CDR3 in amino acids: CAWRRPGQTYEQYF. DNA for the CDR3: TGTGCCTGGAGGAGACCGGGACAGACCTACGAGCAGTACTTC.

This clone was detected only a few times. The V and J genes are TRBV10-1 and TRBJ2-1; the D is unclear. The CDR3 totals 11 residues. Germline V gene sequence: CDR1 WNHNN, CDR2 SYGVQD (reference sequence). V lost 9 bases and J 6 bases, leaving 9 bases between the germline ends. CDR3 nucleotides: TGCGCCAGTGCACAGCTCAATGAGCAGTTCTTC. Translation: CASAQLNEQFF.

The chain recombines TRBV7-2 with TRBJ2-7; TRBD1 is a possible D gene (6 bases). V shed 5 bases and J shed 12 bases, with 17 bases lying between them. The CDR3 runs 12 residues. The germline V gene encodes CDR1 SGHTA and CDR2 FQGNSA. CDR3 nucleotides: TGTGCCAGCAGCACCCGACAGGCGGAGGTGTACTTC. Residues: CASSTRQAEVYF. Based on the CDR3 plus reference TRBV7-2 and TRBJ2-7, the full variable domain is GAGVSQSPSNKVTEKGKDVELRCDPISGHTALYWYRQSLGQGLEFLIYFQGNSAPDKSGLPSDRFSAERTGGSVSTLTIQRTQQEDSAVYLCASSTRQAEVYFGPGTRLTVT.

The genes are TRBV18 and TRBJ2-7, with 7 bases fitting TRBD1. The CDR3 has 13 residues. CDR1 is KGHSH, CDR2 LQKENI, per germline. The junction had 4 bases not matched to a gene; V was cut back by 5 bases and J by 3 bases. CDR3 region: CASSATGSYEQYF. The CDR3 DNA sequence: TGTGCCAGCTCAGCGACAGGGAGCTACGAGCAGTACTTC.

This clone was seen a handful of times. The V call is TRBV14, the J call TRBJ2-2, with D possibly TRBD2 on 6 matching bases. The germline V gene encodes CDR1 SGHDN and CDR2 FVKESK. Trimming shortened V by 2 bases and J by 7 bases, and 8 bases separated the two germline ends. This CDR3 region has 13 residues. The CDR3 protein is CASSQRRGGELFF. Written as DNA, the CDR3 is TGTGCCAGCAGCCAAAGGCGGGGCGGGGAGCTGTTTTTT.

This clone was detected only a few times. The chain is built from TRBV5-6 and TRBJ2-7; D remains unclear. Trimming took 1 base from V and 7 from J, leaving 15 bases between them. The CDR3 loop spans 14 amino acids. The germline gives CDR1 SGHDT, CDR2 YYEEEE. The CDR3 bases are TGTGCCAGCAGCTTGTCTTTCTCAGGTGGTGAGCAGTACTTC. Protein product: CASSLSFSGGEQYF.

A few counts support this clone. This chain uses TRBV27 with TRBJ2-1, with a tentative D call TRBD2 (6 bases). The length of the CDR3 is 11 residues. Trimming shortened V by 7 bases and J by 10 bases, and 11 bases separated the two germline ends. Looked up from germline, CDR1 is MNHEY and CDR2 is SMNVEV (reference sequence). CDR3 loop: CASTDRGEQFF. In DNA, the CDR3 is TGTGCCAGCACCGACCGGGGGGAGCAGTTCTTC.

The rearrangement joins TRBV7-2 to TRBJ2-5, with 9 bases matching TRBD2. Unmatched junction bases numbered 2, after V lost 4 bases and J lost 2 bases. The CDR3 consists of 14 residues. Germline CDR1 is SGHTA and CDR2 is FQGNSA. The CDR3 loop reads CASSYLAGQETQYF. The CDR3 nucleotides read TGTGCCAGCAGCTACCTAGCGGGGCAAGAGACCCAGTACTTC.

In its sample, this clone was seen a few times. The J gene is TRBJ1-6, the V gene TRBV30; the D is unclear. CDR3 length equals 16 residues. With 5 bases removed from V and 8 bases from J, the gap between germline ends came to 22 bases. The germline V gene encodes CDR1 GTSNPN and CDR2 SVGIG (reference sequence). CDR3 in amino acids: CAWVPGDQVLYSPLHF. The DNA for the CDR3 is TGTGCCTGGGTTCCCGGTGATCAGGTCTTATATTCACCCCTCCACTTT.

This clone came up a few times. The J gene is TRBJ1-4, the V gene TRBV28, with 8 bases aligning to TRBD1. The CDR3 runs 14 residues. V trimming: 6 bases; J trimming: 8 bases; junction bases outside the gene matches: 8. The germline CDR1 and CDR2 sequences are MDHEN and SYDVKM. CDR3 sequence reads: CASSVRGLREKLFF. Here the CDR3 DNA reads TGTGCCAGCAGCGTCAGGGGGCTAAGAGAAAAACTGTTTTTT. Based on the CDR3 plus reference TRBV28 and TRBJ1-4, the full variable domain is DVKVTQSSRYLVKRTGEKVFLECVQDMDHENMFWYRQDPGLGLRLIYFSYDVKMKEKGDIPEGYSVSREKKERFSLILESASTNQTSMYLCASSVRGLREKLFFGSGTQLSVL.

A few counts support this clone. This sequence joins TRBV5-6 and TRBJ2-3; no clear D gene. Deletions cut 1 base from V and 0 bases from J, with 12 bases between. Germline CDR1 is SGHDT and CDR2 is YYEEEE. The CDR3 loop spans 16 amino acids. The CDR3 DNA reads TGTGCCAGCAGCTTGTTTGGCAGGAAGAGCACAGATACGCAGTATTTT. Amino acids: CASSLFGRKSTDTQYF.

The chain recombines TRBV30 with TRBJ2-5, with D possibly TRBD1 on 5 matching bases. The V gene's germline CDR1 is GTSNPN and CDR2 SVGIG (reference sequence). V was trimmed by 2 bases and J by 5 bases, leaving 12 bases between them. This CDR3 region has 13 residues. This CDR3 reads CAWSKQDGETQYF. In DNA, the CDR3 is TGTGCCTGGAGTAAACAGGACGGGGAGACCCAGTACTTC.

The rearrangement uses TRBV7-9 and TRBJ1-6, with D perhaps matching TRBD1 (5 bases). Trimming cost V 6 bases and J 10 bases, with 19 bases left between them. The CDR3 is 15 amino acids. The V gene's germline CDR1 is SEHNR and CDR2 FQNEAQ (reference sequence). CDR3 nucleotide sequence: TGTGCCAGCAGTTCCAGTGGCCTCGGGGGATCACCCCTCCACTTT. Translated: CASSSSGLGGSPLHF.

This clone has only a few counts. DNA for the CDR3: TGTGCCAGCAGTGAAGCGGAGAATCAGCCCCAGCATTTT. Amino acid sequence: CASSEAENQPQHF. V and J are TRBV2 and TRBJ1-5; D is ambiguous. Germline assignment: CDR1 SNHLY and CDR2 FYNNEI. Trimming removed 0 bases at V and 4 bases at J, with 4 bases between. The CDR3 consists of 13 residues.

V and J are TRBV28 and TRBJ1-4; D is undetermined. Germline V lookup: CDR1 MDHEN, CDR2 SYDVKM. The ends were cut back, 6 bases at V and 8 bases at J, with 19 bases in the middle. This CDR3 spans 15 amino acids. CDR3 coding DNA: TGTGCCAGCAGCTTTGGAGGTGGCGGTGAAGAAAAACTGTTTTTT. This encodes CASSFGGGGEEKLFF.

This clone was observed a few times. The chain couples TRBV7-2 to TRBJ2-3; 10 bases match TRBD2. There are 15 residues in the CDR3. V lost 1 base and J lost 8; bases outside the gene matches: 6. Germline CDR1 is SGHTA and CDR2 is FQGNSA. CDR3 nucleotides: TGTGCCAGCAGCTTAGGGACTAGCGGTGCCGCTACGCAGTATTTT. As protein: CASSLGTSGAATQYF.

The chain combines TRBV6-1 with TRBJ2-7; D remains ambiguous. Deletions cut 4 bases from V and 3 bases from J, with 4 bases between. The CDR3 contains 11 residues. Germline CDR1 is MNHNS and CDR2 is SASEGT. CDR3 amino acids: CASSAYYEQYF. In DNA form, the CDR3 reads TGTGCCAGCAGTGCCTACTACGAGCAGTACTTC.

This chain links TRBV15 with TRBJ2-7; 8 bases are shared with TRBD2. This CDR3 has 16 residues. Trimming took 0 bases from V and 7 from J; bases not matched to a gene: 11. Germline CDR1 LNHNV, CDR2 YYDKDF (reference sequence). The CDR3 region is CATSRDPSGGPGEQYF. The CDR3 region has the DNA TGTGCCACCAGCAGAGATCCTTCGGGGGGGCCGGGAGAGCAGTACTTC. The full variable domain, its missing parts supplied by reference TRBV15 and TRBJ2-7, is DAMVIQNPRYQVTQFGKPVTLSCSQTLNHNVMYWYQQKSSQAPKLLFHYYDKDFNNEADTPDNFQSRRPNTSFCFLDIRSPGLGDTAMYLCATSRDPSGGPGEQYFGPGTRLTVT.

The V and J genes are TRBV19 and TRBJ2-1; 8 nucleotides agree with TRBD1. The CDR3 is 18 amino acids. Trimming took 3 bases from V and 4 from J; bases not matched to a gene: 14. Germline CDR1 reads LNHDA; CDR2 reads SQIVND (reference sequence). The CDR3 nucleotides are TGTGCCAGTAGTATCAGGGGTCAGGGGGCCCGAACATACAATGAGCAGTTCTTC. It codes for CASSIRGQGARTYNEQFF.